The next 27 T cell receptor beta chains were all read from a single sample in a study of shared clonotypes between healthy human individuals. Only in-frame clones appear in the TCRdb table, and some are missing; sequencing was by immunoSEQ multiplex PCR. Of about 490,000 clones in the sample, 70% to 80% are singletons; the top ten hold about 12%. The sample comprised PBMCs. Receptor source: a woman in her 40s in good health. Some clones in this sample may be carry-over from other donors' samples.

The CDR3 DNA reads as TGCGCCAGCAGCTACCCTCCGGGAGGCTCCTACAATGAGCAGTTCTTC. It codes for CASSYPPGGSYNEQFF. The chain links TRBV5-1 to TRBJ2-1; 7 bases map to TRBD2. CDR1 is SGHRS and CDR2 is YFSETQ in the germline V gene. The J segment lost 0 bases and the V segment lost 3 bases, leaving 6 bases of the junction unmatched. This CDR3 is built from 16 residues.

The V call is TRBV18, the J call TRBJ2-3; 9 bases are a match to TRBD2. Germline V gene data show CDR1 as KGHSH and CDR2 as LQKENI. The CDR3 runs 16 residues. The V segment lost 6 bases and the J segment 4 bases; nucleotides outside the gene matches: 11. The CDR3 loop is CASSLETSGGADTQYF. The CDR3 coding sequence is TGTGCCAGCTCGCTCGAGACTAGCGGCGGGGCAGATACGCAGTATTTT.

V is TRBV18 and J is TRBJ2-3, with D unresolved. Germline V gives CDR1 KGHSH, CDR2 LQKENI. The CDR3 is 11 residues long. The germline V and J ends were trimmed by 6 bases and 6 bases, with 7 bases remaining between them. CDR3 in DNA: TGTGCCAGCTCCCCGCGTGATACGCAGTATTTT. It encodes CASSPRDTQYF. Looking up the rest from reference TRBV18 and TRBJ2-3 gives the full variable domain: NAGVMQNPRHLVRRRGQEARLRCSPMKGHSHVYWYRQLPEEGLKFMVYLQKENIIDESGMPKERFSAEFPKEGPSILRIQQVVRGDSAAYFCASSPRDTQYFGPGTRLTVL.

J is TRBJ1-1 and V is TRBV15; tentatively, D is TRBD1 (5 bases). CDR3 size: 15 residues. CDR1 and CDR2 (germline): LNHNV, YYDKDF (reference sequence). Deletions cut 2 bases from V and 1 base from J, with 11 bases between. CDR3: CATSRHVGPNTEAFF. The CDR3, as DNA: TGTGCCACCAGCAGACATGTGGGACCGAACACTGAAGCTTTCTTT.

J is TRBJ1-2 and V is TRBV19, with a weak D call TRBD1 (5 bases). Germline CDR1 and CDR2: LNHDA and SQIVND (reference sequence). The CDR3 loop spans 13 amino acids. Trimming stripped 5 bases from V and 4 bases from J, with 11 bases between. DNA of the CDR3: TGTGCCAGTAGTCCAGGGACCTCCTATGGCTACACCTTC. This gives the protein CASSPGTSYGYTF.

The rearrangement uses TRBV29-1 and TRBJ1-2; possible D gene TRBD1, 6 bases. The CDR3 length is 11 residues. Trimming took 1 base from V and 12 from J, leaving 12 bases between them. The germline V gene encodes CDR1 SQVTM and CDR2 ANQGSEA. The CDR3: CSVEVEQGNTF. The CDR3, as DNA: TGCAGCGTTGAAGTTGAACAGGGCAACACCTTC.

In its sample, this clone was seen many times. The chain couples TRBV21-1 to TRBJ2-7; the D call in the table, TRBD1, was not verified against the DNA. TRBV21-1 is a pseudogene segment. The CDR3 runs to 13 residues. The CDR3 coding sequence is TGTGCCAGCAGCACACAGGGTCCCGACGAGCAGTACTTC. The encoded protein is CASSTQGPDEQYF.

This chain connects TRBV28 to TRBJ1-1; D is ambiguous. The V end was cut by 2 bases, the J end by 6 bases, with 7 bases between. This CDR3 spans 12 amino acids. Germline CDR1 reads MDHEN; CDR2 reads SYDVKM. CDR3: CASSLGYAEAFF. CDR3 in DNA: TGTGCCAGCAGTTTAGGGTATGCTGAAGCTTTCTTT.

This clone was detected once. The chain links TRBV5-4 to TRBJ1-2; 8 bases map to TRBD1. Per germline, CDR1 SGHNT and CDR2 YYREEE (reference sequence). V trimming: 0 bases; J trimming: 6 bases; junction bases outside the gene matches: 4. The CDR3 totals 14 residues. The CDR3, as DNA: TGTGCCAGCAGCTTGGCCCAGGGGGCAGATGGCTACACCTTC. Its translation is CASSLAQGADGYTF.

The V and J genes are TRBV10-2 and TRBJ1-1, with D perhaps matching TRBD1 (6 bases). Germline V gives CDR1 WSHSY, CDR2 SAAADI. Trimming stripped 6 bases from V and 1 base from J, with 9 bases between. CDR3 size: 13 residues. CDR3 sequence reads: CASSSTGNTEAFF. CDR3 nucleotides: TGCGCCAGCAGCTCGACAGGGAACACTGAAGCTTTCTTT.

V is TRBV4-1 and J is TRBJ2-7; no definite D call. The CDR3 is 13 residues long. V was pared by 1 base and J by 5 bases, with 9 bases between. CDR1 is MGHRA, CDR2 YSYEKL, per germline. CDR3 nucleotides: TGCGCCAGCAGCCAAGTTTGGTTGCACGAGCAGTACTTC. This sequence encodes CASSQVWLHEQYF.

This rearrangement joins TRBV12-5 to TRBJ2-3, with D possibly matching TRBD1 (5 bases). Trimming took off 1 base at V and 0 bases at J, with 8 bases between the two ends. CDR3 length equals 15 residues. In germline, CDR1 is LGHNT, CDR2 FRNRAP. This chain's CDR3 is CASGLGQTSTDTQYF. The CDR3, as DNA: TGTGCTAGTGGTTTGGGACAGACGAGCACAGATACGCAGTATTTT. Full variable domain (missing parts from reference TRBV12-5 and TRBJ2-3): DARVTQTPRHKVTEMGQEVTMRCQPILGHNTVFWYRQTMMQGLELLAYFRNRAPLDDSGMPKDRFSAEMPDATLATLKIQPSEPRDSAVYFCASGLGQTSTDTQYFGPGTRLTVL.

The chain joins TRBV18 to TRBJ1-1; weak D call: TRBD1 (6 bases). Germline V gene lookup returns CDR1 KGHSH and CDR2 LQKENI. V lost 3 bases and J lost 0, with 14 bases in between. The CDR3 runs to 16 residues. CDR3 sequence: CASSPPATGVNTEAFF. CDR3 nucleotides: TGTGCCAGCTCACCCCCTGCGACAGGAGTGAACACTGAAGCTTTCTTT.

This sequence joins TRBV5-1 and TRBJ2-7; maybe TRBD2 (6 bases). Germline loops: CDR1 SGHRS, CDR2 YFSETQ. V was trimmed by 5 bases and J by 0 bases, leaving 9 bases between them. This CDR3 is 13 amino acids long. CDR3 sequence reads: CASSTGSSYEQYF. The CDR3 nucleotides are TGCGCCAGCAGTACCGGGAGCTCCTACGAGCAGTACTTC.

As regards this clone: At one end, the junction sequence differs from germline, possibly due to a read error. The gene calls are TRBV14 and TRBJ1-1, with TRBD1 matching over 7 bases. This CDR3 has 15 residues. Looked up from germline, CDR1 is SGHDN and CDR2 is FVKESK. The DNA of the CDR3 is TGTGCCAGCAGCCCATACAACAGGGGAGTCTTTTCGGCTTCCTTT. It encodes CASSPYNRGVFSASF. The whole variable domain, filled in from reference TRBV14 and TRBJ1-1, reads EAGVTQFPSHSVIEKGQTVTLRCDPISGHDNLYWYRRVMGKEIKFLLHFVKESKQDESGMPNNRFLAERTGGTYSTLKVQPAELEDSGVYFCASSPYNRGVFSASFGQGTRLTVV.

This clone has a handful of counts. V gene TRBV25-1 combines with J gene TRBJ2-1; D is ambiguous. V was clipped by 1 base and J by 7 bases, with 8 bases between them. The CDR3 runs to 13 residues. Germline V gene lookup returns CDR1 MGHDK and CDR2 SYGVNS. The CDR3 DNA follows: TGTGCCAGCAGTGAATTTGGGAAGAATGAGCAGTTCTTC. Protein product: CASSEFGKNEQFF.

The chain is built from TRBV7-9 and TRBJ2-5; 8 bases line up with TRBD1. CDR1 and CDR2 from the germline V gene are SEHNR and FQNEAQ (reference sequence). The CDR3 covers 12 residues. The junction had 2 bases not matched to a gene; V was cut back by 1 base and J by 10 bases. The DNA for the CDR3 is TGTGCCAGCAGCTTAGTCGACAGGGGCCAGTACTTC. It is translated as CASSLVDRGQYF. The full variable domain, completed using reference TRBV7-9 and TRBJ2-5, is DTGVSQNPRHKITKRGQNVTFRCDPISEHNRLYWYRQTLGQGPEFLTYFQNEAQLEKSRLLSDRFSAERPKGSFSTLEIQRTEQGDSAMYLCASSLVDRGQYFGPGTRLLVL.

This clone appeared a single time. The J gene is TRBJ2-1, the V gene TRBV11-2, with 10 nucleotides matching TRBD2. V trimming: 6 bases; J trimming: 5 bases; junction bases outside the gene matches: 7. Germline CDR1 SGHAT, CDR2 FQNNGV. CDR3 length equals 15 residues. CDR3 in DNA: TGTGCCAGCAGGAGAGGACTAGCGGAGGACAATGAGCAGTTCTTC. As protein: CASRRGLAEDNEQFF. Drawing the rest from reference TRBV11-2 and TRBJ2-1, the complete variable domain is EAGVAQSPRYKIIEKRQSVAFWCNPISGHATLYWYQQILGQGPKLLIQFQNNGVVDDSQLPKDRFSAERLKGVDSTLKIQPAKLEDSAVYLCASRRGLAEDNEQFFGPGTRLTVL.

The sample holds a few counts of this clone. The V and J genes are TRBV7-2 and TRBJ2-1; TRBD1 agrees at 8 bases. Trimming cost V 7 bases and J 6 bases; bases outside gene matches: 8. CDR3 length equals 14 residues. Per the germline V gene, CDR1 is SGHTA and CDR2 is FQGNSA. The CDR3 DNA reads as TGTGCCAGCAACCTGGACAGGGACCTCAATGAGCAGTTCTTC. It yields the protein CASNLDRDLNEQFF.

V gene TRBV7-9 combines with J gene TRBJ2-3, with 11 bases fitting TRBD2. Looked up from germline, CDR1 is SEHNR and CDR2 is FQNEAQ (reference sequence). This CDR3 contains 14 residues. Trimming took 6 bases from V and 5 from J; bases not matched to a gene: 4. Here the CDR3 reads CASRSLAGVDTQYF. The CDR3 DNA follows: TGTGCCAGCAGATCACTAGCGGGAGTAGATACGCAGTATTTT.

This clone has a count of ten or more. The genes are TRBV30 and TRBJ2-5; D remains ambiguous. There are 13 residues in the CDR3. Germline CDR1 GTSNPN, CDR2 SVGIG (reference sequence). Trimming pared 4 bases from V and 2 bases from J, leaving 11 bases between. The CDR3 nucleotides read TGTGCCTGGAACAGAGTCCTTCAAGAGACCCAGTACTTC. Translating it yields CAWNRVLQETQYF.

The CDR3 sequence: CASSGLVRDNEQFF. The CDR3, as DNA: TGTGCCAGTAGTGGTTTAGTCCGGGACAATGAGCAGTTCTTC. The chain has TRBV19 and TRBJ2-1; D not resolved. CDR1 and CDR2 from the germline V gene are LNHDA and SQIVND (reference sequence). CDR3 length: 14 amino acids. V lost 5 bases and J 5 bases, leaving 13 bases between the germline ends.

Of note for this clone: Additional DNA sequences in this sample encode the identical CDR3. V is TRBV5-1 and J is TRBJ2-1; TRBD2 matches at 7 bases. The germline gives CDR1 SGHRS, CDR2 YFSETQ. The V and J ends lost 2 bases and 0 bases, in that order; junction bases with no gene match: 5. The CDR3 totals 16 residues. Here the CDR3 reads CASSLLAGSSYNEQFF. The CDR3 DNA follows: TGCGCCAGCAGCTTATTAGCGGGCAGCTCCTACAATGAGCAGTTCTTC.

This clone was seen more than once but under ten times. Lacking the conserved final phenylalanine or tryptophan, this CDR3 likely reflects a read error. The chain joins TRBV28 to TRBJ1-2; D unresolved. The V end lost 4 bases, the J end lost 3 bases, and 9 bases lay between the germline ends. CDR3 length: 13 residues. CDR1 and CDR2 (germline): MDHEN, SYDVKM. The DNA of the CDR3 is TGTGCCAGCAGTTCCGGGCCGTACTATGGCTACACCCTC. It codes for CASSSGPYYGYTL.

This chain links TRBV2 with TRBJ1-1; D not resolved. The CDR3 has 13 residues. V lost 7 bases and J lost 4, with 13 bases in between. The germline CDR1 and CDR2 sequences are SNHLY and FYNNEI. As DNA, the CDR3 is TGTGCCAGCAAACCGAACCGGGGCACTGAAGCTTTCTTT. Translation: CASKPNRGTEAFF.

The chain links TRBV5-4 to TRBJ2-1, with D tentatively TRBD2 (7 bases). Trimming stripped 5 bases from V and 7 bases from J, with 13 bases between. Germline assignment: CDR1 SGHNT and CDR2 YYREEE (reference sequence). This CDR3 has 13 amino acids. The CDR3 region is CASRGRGLNEQFF. CDR3 in DNA: TGTGCCAGCAGGGGCAGGGGACTAAATGAGCAGTTCTTC.

This clone was counted a few times. This CDR3 is also generated by other DNA sequences in the sample. V and J are TRBV10-2 and TRBJ2-2; TRBD2 is a possible D gene (6 bases). The CDR3 has 14 residues. Germline CDR1 WSHSY, CDR2 SAAADI. V shed 6 bases and J shed 0 bases, with 8 bases lying between them. The CDR3 loop reads CASRVAANTGELFF. The DNA for the CDR3 is TGCGCCAGCAGGGTAGCGGCGAACACCGGGGAGCTGTTTTTT.